A single sample is the source of the 26 T cell receptor beta chains below, sequenced in a study of shared clonotypes between healthy human individuals. The naive CD8 subset, CD45RO-negative cells positively selected for CCR7, excluded terminally differentiated effector memory CD45RA+ cells. Profiled with immunoSEQ multiplex PCR; TCRdb holds only in-frame clones, not every one. The table records about 2.1 million clones, 80% to 95% of them present only once. The sample was naive CD8+ T cells from PBMCs. These receptor sequences come from a young man in good health. Some clones in this sample may be carry-over from other donors' samples.

CDR3 in amino acids: CASSLGTGFFTEAFF. In nucleotides, the CDR3 is TGTGCCAGCAGTCTGGGGACGGGCTTCTTCACTGAAGCTTTCTTT. This chain links TRBV28 with TRBJ1-1, with D possibly matching TRBD1 (5 bases). Germline V gene data show CDR1 as MDHEN and CDR2 as SYDVKM. CDR3 length equals 15 residues. Trimming shortened V by 5 bases and J by 4 bases, and 17 bases separated the two germline ends.

This chain connects TRBV9 to TRBJ1-4, with 9 nucleotides matching TRBD1. The CDR3 has 15 amino acids. Trimming took 3 bases from V and 6 from J; bases not matched to a gene: 6. Germline CDR1 and CDR2: SGDLS and YYNGEE. The CDR3 region has the DNA TGTGCCAGCAGCGCTGCGAGGACAGGGGATGAAAAACTGTTTTTT. Translation: CASSAARTGDEKLFF. Together with reference TRBV9 and TRBJ1-4, the CDR3 gives the full variable domain: DSGVTQTPKHLITATGQRVTLRCSPRSGDLSVYWYQQSLDQGLQFLIQYYNGEERAKGNILERFSAQQFPDLHSELNLSSLELGDSALYFCASSAARTGDEKLFFGSGTQLSVL.

This chain links TRBV5-4 with TRBJ2-5, with 7 bases identical to TRBD1. Germline loops: CDR1 SGHNT, CDR2 YYREEE (reference sequence). This CDR3 spans 16 amino acids. V lost 0 bases, J lost 2 bases, and 7 bases stayed unmatched. CDR3 DNA: TGTGCCAGCAGCTTGGTACCCGGGACAGCTCAAGAGACCCAGTACTTC. It translates to CASSLVPGTAQETQYF.

This rearrangement joins TRBV7-8 to TRBJ2-2; no firm D call. Germline V gene lookup returns CDR1 SGHVS and CDR2 FQNEAQ. V gave up 4 bases and J gave up 1 base, with 13 bases separating them. CDR3 size: 16 residues. In DNA, the CDR3 is TGTGCCAGCAGCTCCCCTCTGAAACGGAACACCGGGGAGCTGTTTTTT. Its translation is CASSSPLKRNTGELFF.

As to this clone: Other DNA sequences from this sample encode an identical CDR3 as well. V is TRBV5-1 and J is TRBJ2-1; TRBD2 agrees at 10 bases. J lost 4 bases, V lost 0 bases, and 1 base had no gene match. The CDR3 is 15 residues long. Germline loops: CDR1 SGHRS, CDR2 YFSETQ. CDR3 sequence (DNA): TGCGCCAGCAGCTTGGAACTAGCGGGATACAATGAGCAGTTCTTC. This codes for CASSLELAGYNEQFF.

CDR3 in DNA: TGTGCCAGCAGCGCATTCCCTACAGGGCACAATGAGCAGTTCTTC. Its protein is CASSAFPTGHNEQFF. The rearrangement links TRBV9 to TRBJ2-1, with D tentatively TRBD1 (6 bases). The V end was cut by 3 bases, the J end by 5 bases, with 15 bases between. The V gene's germline CDR1 is SGDLS and CDR2 YYNGEE. The CDR3 is made up of 15 amino acids.

The chain employs TRBV5-5 and TRBJ2-1, with unresolved D. The CDR3 is made up of 13 amino acids. CDR1 SGHKS and CDR2 YYEKEE come from the germline V gene (reference sequence). The V gene lost 6 bases and the J gene lost 8 bases, with 15 bases spanning the gap. CDR3 sequence: CASTFGSPDEQFF. CDR3 DNA sequence: TGTGCCAGCACCTTTGGTAGTCCGGATGAGCAGTTCTTC.

In this sample, this clone turned up a few times. The identical CDR3 is also encoded by other nucleotide sequences in the sample. The chain combines TRBV4-2 with TRBJ2-1; D remains ambiguous. Trimming removed 1 base from V and 7 bases from J, with 2 bases in between. The germline CDR1 and CDR2 sequences are LGHNA and YNFKEQ. The CDR3 length is 11 residues. CDR3 nucleotides: TGTGCCAGCAGCCAAGGTAATGAGCAGTTCTTC. It is translated as CASSQGNEQFF.

This clone appeared once. The chain recombines TRBV10-3 with TRBJ2-2; D remains unclear. V lost 8 bases, J lost 0 bases, and 10 bases lay in between. The CDR3 consists of 14 residues. Germline CDR1 reads ENHRY; CDR2 reads SYGVKD. The CDR3 bases are TGTGCCATCCTCCCGTCCCCGAACACCGGGGAGCTGTTTTTT. Translated, it gives CAILPSPNTGELFF.

This clone was detected only once. The chain has TRBV7-9 and TRBJ2-1, with D hard to call. The CDR3 contains 14 residues. Trimming left V 5 bases short and J 8 bases short, with 16 bases between. CDR1 is SEHNR, CDR2 FQNEAQ, per germline (reference sequence). The CDR3 is CASSPLGKGDEQFF. The CDR3 nucleotides read TGTGCCAGCAGCCCGCTTGGGAAGGGCGATGAGCAGTTCTTC.

In its sample, this clone was seen once. The chain links TRBV5-1 to TRBJ2-1, with TRBD2 matching 7 bases. The junction had 8 bases not matched to a gene; V was cut back by 2 bases and J by 15 bases. In germline, CDR1 is SGHRS, CDR2 YFSETQ. The CDR3 has 12 amino acids. CDR3 sequence: CASSFGLGEGFF. The CDR3 DNA reads as TGCGCCAGCAGCTTCGGACTGGGGGAGGGGTTCTTC.

This clone was counted a single time. The chain links TRBV9 to TRBJ1-2; D is undetermined. Trimming cost V 0 bases and J 4 bases, with 16 bases left between them. Germline V lookup: CDR1 SGDLS, CDR2 YYNGEE. CDR3 size: 16 residues. The CDR3 DNA reads TGTGCCAGCAGCGTAGATGGTGGCAGACTCATCTATGGCTACACCTTC. Encoded protein: CASSVDGGRLIYGYTF. Complete variable domain (other parts from reference TRBV9 and TRBJ1-2): DSGVTQTPKHLITATGQRVTLRCSPRSGDLSVYWYQQSLDQGLQFLIQYYNGEERAKGNILERFSAQQFPDLHSELNLSSLELGDSALYFCASSVDGGRLIYGYTFGSGTRLTVV.

This clone was seen a single time. The CDR3 loop is CASSFTDRLKNTGELFF. The CDR3 DNA sequence: TGTGCCAGCAGCTTTACCGACAGGTTAAAGAACACCGGGGAGCTGTTTTTT. The chain recombines TRBV7-9 with TRBJ2-2; possibly TRBD1 for D (6 bases). This CDR3 has 17 amino acids. Trimming took off 3 bases at V and 1 base at J, with 15 bases between the two ends. CDR1 and CDR2 (germline): SEHNR, FQNEAQ (reference sequence).

The chain employs TRBV27 and TRBJ1-2; D uncertain. The CDR3 extends over 15 amino acids. Per the germline V gene, CDR1 is MNHEY and CDR2 is SMNVEV (reference sequence). The V end lost 0 bases, the J end lost 8 bases, and 16 bases lay between the germline ends. CDR3 amino acids: CASSLSRWTEEGYTF. The CDR3 DNA reads as TGTGCCAGCAGTTTATCCCGGTGGACGGAAGAAGGCTACACCTTC.

The chain carries TRBV9 and TRBJ2-3, with TRBD2 as a possible D gene (7 bases). Trimming shortened V by 3 bases and J by 0 bases, and 17 bases separated the two germline ends. This CDR3 is 17 amino acids long. Germline loops: CDR1 SGDLS, CDR2 YYNGEE. This CDR3 reads CASSDPGGPDSTDTQYF. The DNA for the CDR3 is TGTGCCAGCAGCGACCCGGGGGGCCCCGATAGCACAGATACGCAGTATTTT. The whole variable domain, remainder taken from reference TRBV9 and TRBJ2-3, is DSGVTQTPKHLITATGQRVTLRCSPRSGDLSVYWYQQSLDQGLQFLIQYYNGEERAKGNILERFSAQQFPDLHSELNLSSLELGDSALYFCASSDPGGPDSTDTQYFGPGTRLTVL.

The V call is TRBV7-2, the J call TRBJ2-4, with 8 bases aligning to TRBD1. The CDR3 spans 14 residues. V gave up 5 bases and J gave up 3 bases; unmatched junction bases: 3. Germline V lookup: CDR1 SGHTA, CDR2 FQGNSA. DNA for the CDR3: TGTGCCAGCAGCCACAGGGGGGTCAAAAACATTCAGTACTTC. Its translation: CASSHRGVKNIQYF.

This clone was detected only once. The J gene is TRBJ2-3, the V gene TRBV19; a weak D match, TRBD1 (6 bases). The V gene's germline CDR1 is LNHDA and CDR2 SQIVND (reference sequence). Trimming left V 5 bases short and J 2 bases short, with 14 bases between. The CDR3 spans 15 residues. The CDR3, as DNA: TGTGCCAGTAGTTCACGGGACACCGACACAGATACGCAGTATTTT. It codes for CASSSRDTDTDTQYF. Full variable domain (outside the CDR3, taken from reference TRBV19 and TRBJ2-3): DGGITQSPKYLFRKEGQNVTLSCEQNLNHDAMYWYRQDPGQGLRLIYYSQIVNDFQKGDIAEGYSVSREKKESFPLTVTSAQKNPTAFYLCASSSRDTDTDTQYFGPGTRLTVL.

The chain joins TRBV6-5 to TRBJ2-7; D uncertain. Germline CDR1 and CDR2: MNHEY and SVGAGI. This CDR3 region has 14 residues. Trimming took 6 bases from V and 3 from J, leaving 15 bases between them. In nucleotides, the CDR3 is TGTGCCAGCAGCGTACAAGGGATCCTCTACGAGCAGTACTTC. It specifies CASSVQGILYEQYF.

V is TRBV4-1 and J is TRBJ2-1; TRBD1 is a possible D gene (5 bases). The CDR3 has 14 amino acids. Germline V CDR1 and CDR2: MGHRA, YSYEKL. Trimming stripped 1 base from V and 12 bases from J, with 16 bases between. The CDR3 spells CASSQATASKVQFF. In nucleotides, the CDR3 is TGCGCCAGCAGCCAAGCGACAGCCTCTAAGGTGCAGTTCTTC.

This chain links TRBV7-9 with TRBJ1-5, with D hard to call. Per germline, CDR1 SEHNR and CDR2 FQNEAQ (reference sequence). The V end was cut by 0 bases, the J end by 7 bases, with 4 bases between. The CDR3 has 12 residues. In DNA, the CDR3 is TGTGCCAGCAGCTTAGCGGAACAGCCCCAGCATTTT. It encodes CASSLAEQPQHF.

V usage is TRBV28 and J usage is TRBJ1-3, with D possibly being TRBD1 (6 bases). Germline CDR1 and CDR2: MDHEN and SYDVKM. This CDR3 is built from 18 residues. V lost 7 bases and J lost 3, with 25 bases in between. CDR3 region: CASTPLPFTGSGGNTIYF. As DNA, the CDR3 is TGTGCCAGCACTCCGCTGCCCTTTACAGGGTCTGGTGGAAACACCATATATTTT.

Comment on this clone: Other DNA sequences in this specimen translate into the identical CDR3. The chain is built from TRBV27 and TRBJ2-1, with TRBD2 matching 11 bases. The germline gives CDR1 MNHEY, CDR2 SMNVEV (reference sequence). The CDR3 spans 14 residues. The V and J ends lost 5 bases and 4 bases, in that order; junction bases with no gene match: 1. CDR3 DNA sequence: TGTGCCAGCAGTCTAGCGGGAGGATACAATGAGCAGTTCTTC. Protein product: CASSLAGGYNEQFF.

The V call is TRBV4-3, the J call TRBJ2-5; possible D gene TRBD1, 6 bases. Per the germline V gene, CDR1 is LGHNA and CDR2 is YSLEER. CDR3 length: 15 residues. The V end was cut by 1 base, the J end by 2 bases, with 11 bases between. The CDR3 here is CASSQVLRGQETQYF. The CDR3 bases are TGCGCCAGCAGCCAAGTCCTGAGGGGGCAAGAGACCCAGTACTTC.

This chain joins TRBV6-5 and TRBJ1-1, with D possibly matching TRBD1 (5 bases). CDR1 and CDR2 (germline): MNHEY, SVGAGI. V was shortened by 7 bases and J by 2 bases, with 14 bases between the two germline ends. This CDR3 has 14 amino acids. Here the CDR3 DNA reads TGTGCCAGCACCCTCTCGGGGACTAACACTGAAGCTTTCTTT. Translation gives CASTLSGTNTEAFF.

The V and J genes are TRBV7-9 and TRBJ1-2; D perhaps matches TRBD1 (5 bases). V gave up 0 bases and J gave up 4 bases, with 12 bases separating them. Germline CDR1 reads SEHNR; CDR2 reads FQNEAQ (reference sequence). CDR3 size: 15 residues. The CDR3 loop is CASSLARGPIYGYTF. For the CDR3, the DNA is TGTGCCAGCAGCTTAGCTCGGGGCCCCATCTATGGCTACACCTTC.

A single count supports this clone. The sample holds other DNA sequences that translate to the same CDR3. The rearrangement links TRBV6-1 to TRBJ2-7; D remains unclear. Germline CDR1 reads MNHNS; CDR2 reads SASEGT. V was clipped by 5 bases and J by 4 bases, with 3 bases between them. The CDR3 runs 10 residues. The CDR3 bases are TGTGCCAGCAGTCATTACGAGCAGTACTTC. Encoded protein: CASSHYEQYF.